This entry describes one T cell receptor (beta chain). Its antigen remains unidentified. This entry belongs to a study of shared clonotypes between healthy human individuals. Only in-frame clones appear in the TCRdb table, and some are missing; sequencing was by immunoSEQ multiplex PCR. The table shows about 980,000 clones, with around three quarters occurring only once. Broader study findings: Tissues were not sampled, only blood, and their repertoires likely differ. Although depth was large, rarefaction showed that sequencing of the sorted subsets was incomplete.

The length of the CDR3 is 16 residues. Trimming at V came to 0 bases and at J to 9 bases, leaving 8 bases not matched to a gene. The germline V gene has CDR1 SGHRS and CDR2 YFSETQ. Material for sequencing was memory CD4+ T cells sorted from blood. Subset described: CD45RA-negative fraction. This TCR derives from a man aged 18 to 29 in good health. V usage is TRBV5-1 and J usage is TRBJ2-1; 11 positions agree with TRBD2. The CDR3 coding sequence is TGCGCCAGCAGCTTGGAAATAGCGGGAGGGCTTGGTGAGCAGTTCTTC. Encoded protein: CASSLEIAGGLGEQFF. The full variable domain, with the rest looked up from reference TRBV5-1 and TRBJ2-1, is KAGVTQTPRYLIKTRGQQVTLSCSPISGHRSVSWYQQTPGQGLQFLFEYFSETQRNKGNFPGRFSGRQFSNSRSEMNVSTLELGDSALYLCASSLEIAGGLGEQFFGPGTRLTVL.